This section outlines one T cell receptor beta chain sequence together with its context. These data are taken from a study of T cells expressing NK-cell markers. Study information: Each TCR beta repertoire originated in sorted T cells that were CD3+CD56+NKG2C+, CD3+CD56+NKG2C- or CD3+CD56-NKG2C+.

Germline V gives CDR1 MNHEY, CDR2 SVGEGT. This CDR3 is 12 amino acids long. UMI-tagged 5'RACE template switching yielded the TCR beta cDNA. Following a re-call of the 5' RACE reads, TCRdb has one entry per CDR3 protein and lacks DNA. The sample is made up of about 550,000 distinct CDR3 sequences, and the top ten hold 3.5% to 4.5% of it. The receptor was derived from a man aged 18 to 29 in good health. Sequenced sample: blood T cells: a sorted CD56 or NKG2C T cell subset, CD4+ or CD8+ T cells, or bulk PBMC T cells (not recorded which). This sequence joins TRBV6-2 or TRBV6-3 and TRBJ2-6; TCRdb outputs TRBD1, but without DNA this stays unchecked. CDR3 sequence: CASSLFSGILTF.